This T cell receptor (beta chain) emerged from a study of cytomegalovirus exposure and HLA in healthy donors. Study-wide findings and caveats: Rare TCR sequences dominated, though some public TCRs recurred in many donors. The classifier, whose performance was assessed in both the original and validation cohorts, reportedly diagnosed cytomegalovirus status with high specificity and sensitivity.

As to this clone: Its antigen remains unknown.

Only in-frame clones appear in the TCRdb table, and some are missing; sequencing was by immunoSEQ multiplex PCR. The sample lists about 70,000 clones, roughly 94% occurring once. The study drew the donors from its 120-subject validation cohort, separate from the roughly 700-subject first cohort. The J segment lost 6 bases and the V segment lost 4 bases, leaving 5 bases of the junction unmatched. From germline, CDR1 is LGHNA and CDR2 YSLEER. The CDR3 runs to 14 residues. The TCR was taken from a woman between 18 and 29 years old in good health and CMV-seropositive. Source material: PBMCs. The gene calls are TRBV4-3 and TRBJ1-2; TRBD1 matches 10 bases. The CDR3: CASSPRTGGDGYTF. The CDR3 coding sequence is TGCGCCAGCAGCCCCCGGACAGGGGGGGATGGCTACACCTTC.